These 4 T cell receptor beta chains share one sample of origin, sequenced in a study of blood T cells in healthy people across ages. It was with a sample-barcoded 5' primer and a J-beta primer mix that a second PCR of roughly 6 to 11 cycles was run. TCRdb recomputed calls from the 5' RACE reads with MiXCR, one row per CDR3 protein. The sample consists of around 1,500,000 distinct CDR3 sequences, 42% of them appearing once. Material for sequencing was blood. The receptors originated from a woman aged 18 to 35 in good health.

The chain couples TRBV12-3 or TRBV12-4 to TRBJ2-1, with 8 bases matching TRBD2. V shed 8 bases and J 9 bases; nucleotides not matched to a gene: 12. The CDR3 length is 14 residues. Written as DNA, the CDR3 is TGTGCCAGCTCCTTGACGGGGGGGCTGGGTGAGCAGTTCTTC. Translating it yields CASSLTGGLGEQFF.

This clonotype was seen only a few times. The chain has TRBV20-1 and TRBJ2-5, with 14 nucleotides matching TRBD2. The J call may be faulty, since TRBJ2-7 better matches the DNA end. This CDR3 comprises 17 residues. Looked up from germline, CDR1 is DFQATT and CDR2 is SNEGSKA (reference sequence). CDR3 nucleotides: TGCAGTGCTAGAGGTCAATTGGGACTAGCGGGAGTCTACGAGCAGTACTTC. Its translation is CSARGQLGLAGVYEQYF.

This clonotype has a handful of counts. The CDR3 spells CASSKGPYRGSEYGYTF. The CDR3 bases are TGTGCCAGCAGCAAAGGCCCCTACAGGGGGTCGGAATATGGCTACACCTTC. V gene TRBV21-1 combines with J gene TRBJ1-2; TRBD1, the D gene given by the table, was not confirmed from the DNA. TRBV21-1 is an annotated pseudogene. The CDR3 is 17 amino acids.

The chain is built from TRBV7-2 and TRBJ1-1, with unresolved D. Germline V gene sequence: CDR1 SGHTA, CDR2 FQGNSA. V lost 0 bases, J lost 4 bases, and 18 bases lay in between. The CDR3 is made up of 17 amino acids. Here the CDR3 DNA reads TGTGCCAGCAGCTTAGCTTCCTTTTTCGGTTTTCCCACTGAAGCTTTCTTT. This sequence encodes CASSLASFFGFPTEAFF.